Below, 2 T cell receptor beta chains from the same sample are listed, as sequenced in a study of response to subunit inactivated influenza vaccine. TCRdb recomputed calls from the RT-PCR reads with MiXCR, one row per CDR3 protein. This table holds hundreds of thousands of distinct CDR3 sequences, 12% found once. Here the sequenced sample was PBMCs from blood, taken on the day of vaccination. These receptors were obtained from a man aged 45 to 65 who received an inactivated influenza vaccine.

In this sample, this clonotype turned up a few times. The chain links TRBV24-1 to TRBJ2-3; 9 bases map to TRBD2. V shed 9 bases, J shed 1 base, and the junction held 10 bases outside the gene matches. There are 16 residues in the CDR3. From germline, CDR1 is KGHDR and CDR2 SFDVKD. CDR3 sequence (DNA): TGTGCCACCCAGGCCTGGGCTAGCGGGGGCACAGATACGCAGTATTTT. Protein sequence: CATQAWASGGTDTQYF.

The genes are TRBV18 and TRBJ2-3; 8 bases are a match to TRBD1. CDR1 KGHSH and CDR2 LQKENI come from the germline V gene. The CDR3 has 16 amino acids. The J segment lost 4 bases and the V segment lost 3 bases, leaving 9 bases of the junction unmatched. CDR3 loop: CASSPPTGANPDTQYF. In DNA form, the CDR3 reads TGTGCCAGCTCACCTCCGACAGGGGCGAACCCAGATACGCAGTATTTT.